A selection of T cell receptor beta chains follows, all from one sample in a study of T-cell reconstitution after alpha-beta-depleted transplantation in children. TCRdb re-called the PCR reads through MiXCR, storing one row per CDR3 protein. The sample has 200,000 to 250,000 distinct CDR3 sequences, roughly 8.2% seen once. The material was PBMCs, mostly from graft donor cells, obtained 180 days after TCRalphabeta/CD19-depleted stem cell transplant. These receptors originate from a male patient between 10 and 17 years old who had a stem cell transplant for acute lymphoblastic leukemia, so the T cells may come from the graft donor. The CDR3 runs from the conserved cysteine through the conserved F or W. A D gene is named only where the DNA matches it firmly. Clone size is stated in some rows and not others, as once, few, many or a class when expanded.

v_gene	d_gene	abundance	j_gene	CDR3aa	CDR3nt
TRBV4-2	NA	many	TRBJ1-3	CASSQEWGGGSGNTIYF	TGTGCCAGCAGCCAAGAATGGGGAGGTGGATCTGGAAACACCATATATTTT
TRBV5-6	TRBD1	many	TRBJ1-1	CASSLAVWVYGTVNTEAFF	TGTGCCAGCAGCTTGGCCGTTTGGGTATACGGGACAGTTAACACTGAAGCTTTCTTT
TRBV20-1	NA	many	TRBJ1-1	CSASGLGVNTEAFF	TGCAGTGCCAGTGGACTTGGGGTGAACACTGAAGCTTTCTTT
TRBV11-2	TRBD2	many	TRBJ2-7	CASSLDGTGGRFRSYEQYF	TGTGCCAGCAGCTTAGATGGAACGGGGGGAAGGTTTAGGTCCTACGAGCAGTACTTC
TRBV7-8	NA	many	TRBJ2-4	CASSSHRARSGKSIQYF	TGTGCCAGCAGCTCCCACAGGGCCCGATCTGGAAAAAGCATTCAGTACTTC
TRBV29-1	TRBD1	many	TRBJ2-6	CSVAGTGLSGANVLTF	TGCAGCGTTGCCGGGACAGGCCTTTCTGGGGCCAACGTCCTGACTTTC
TRBV15	NA	few	TRBJ2-3	CATSREIGAAPLVDTQYF	TGTGCCACCAGCAGAGAAATCGGGGCTGCCCCACTAGTAGATACGCAGTATTTT
TRBV28	TRBD1	once	TRBJ1-1	CASSLPLQGMGTEAFF	TGTGCCAGCAGTTTACCTCTACAGGGGATGGGGACTGAAGCTTTCTTT
TRBV20-1	NA	many	TRBJ1-6	CSGMAGNSPLHF	TGCAGTGGAATGGCGGGGAATTCACCCCTCCACTTT
TRBV5-1	NA	many	TRBJ1-1	CASSLPQGNIMNTEAFF	TGCGCCAGCAGCTTGCCGCAGGGGAACATCATGAACACTGAAGCTTTCTTT
TRBV13	NA	NA	TRBJ2-5	CASSDRGYGQETQYF	TGTGCCAGCAGCGATCGGGGTTATGGCCAAGAGACCCAGTACTTC
TRBV6-1	NA	many	TRBJ2-2	CASGRTSNTGELFF	TGTGCCAGCGGTAGGACTTCGAACACCGGGGAGCTGTTTTTT
TRBV6-2/TRBV6-3	TRBD1	many	TRBJ1-1	CASSYGTAAEAFF	TGTGCCAGCAGTTATGGGACAGCGGCTGAAGCTTTCTTT
TRBV7-8	TRBD1	many	TRBJ1-2	CASSRRGQTLGYTF	TGTGCCAGCAGCCGCAGGGGACAGACCCTAGGCTACACCTTC
TRBV5-6	NA	NA	TRBJ2-3	CASSLAFNTDTQYF	TGTGCCAGCAGCTTGGCCTTCAACACAGATACGCAGTATTTT
TRBV20-1	TRBD1	many	TRBJ2-7	CSARDFDRRGPHEQYF	TGCAGTGCTAGGGACTTCGACCGCAGGGGGCCCCACGAGCAGTACTTC
TRBV4-2	NA	many	TRBJ2-2	CASSQGSYTGELFF	TGTGCCAGCAGCCAAGGTTCATACACCGGGGAGCTGTTTTTT
TRBV20-1	NA	many	TRBJ1-2	CSAKTQLTNYGYTF	TGCAGTGCTAAAACCCAGCTGACTAACTATGGCTACACCTTC
TRBV10-1	TRBD1	NA	TRBJ2-7	CASSESTGPYEQYF	TGCGCCAGCAGTGAGTCGACAGGGCCCTACGAGCAGTACTTC
TRBV5-1	TRBD1	many	TRBJ2-3	CASSLAHGQGWMDTQYF	TGCGCCAGCAGCTTGGCCCACGGACAGGGGTGGATGGATACGCAGTATTTT
TRBV4-1	TRBD1	NA	TRBJ2-7	CASSQGGGTGSYEQYF	TGCGCCAGCAGCCAAGGGGGGGGGACAGGGTCCTACGAGCAGTACTTC